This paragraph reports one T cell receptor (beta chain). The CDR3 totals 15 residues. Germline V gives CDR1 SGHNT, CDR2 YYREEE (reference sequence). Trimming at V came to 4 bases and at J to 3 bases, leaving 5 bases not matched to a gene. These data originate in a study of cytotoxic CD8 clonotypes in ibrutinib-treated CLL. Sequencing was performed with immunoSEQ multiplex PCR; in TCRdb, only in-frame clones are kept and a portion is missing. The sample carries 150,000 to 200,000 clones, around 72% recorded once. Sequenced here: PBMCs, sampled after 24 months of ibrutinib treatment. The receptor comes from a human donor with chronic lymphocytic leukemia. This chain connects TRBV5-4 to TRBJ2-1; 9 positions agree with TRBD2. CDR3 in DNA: TGTGCCAGCAGCCGGACTAGCGCGCACTACAATGAGCAGTTCTTC. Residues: CASSRTSAHYNEQFF.